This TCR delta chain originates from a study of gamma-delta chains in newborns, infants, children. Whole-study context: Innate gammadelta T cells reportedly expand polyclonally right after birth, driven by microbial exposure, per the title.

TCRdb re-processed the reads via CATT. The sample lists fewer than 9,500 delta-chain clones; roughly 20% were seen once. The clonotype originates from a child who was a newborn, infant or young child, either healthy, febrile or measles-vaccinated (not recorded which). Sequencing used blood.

This CDR3 is CALGASPLNPPYWVIRVTAQLFF. The CDR3 DNA follows: TGTGCTCTTGGGGCCTCGCCTTTAAACCCGCCTTACTGGGTGATACGCGTGACAGCACAACTCTTCTTT. The chain carries TRDV1 and TRDJ2, with a possible D match to TRDD3 (6 bases). With 4 bases removed from V and 3 bases from J, the gap between germline ends came to 36 bases. The germline V gene has CDR1 TSWWSYY and CDR2 QGS. This CDR3 is built from 23 residues.